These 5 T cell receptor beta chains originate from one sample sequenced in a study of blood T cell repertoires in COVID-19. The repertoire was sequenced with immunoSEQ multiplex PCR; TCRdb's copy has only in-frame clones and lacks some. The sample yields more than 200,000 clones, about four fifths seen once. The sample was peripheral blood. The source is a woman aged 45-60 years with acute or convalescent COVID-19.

CDR3 DNA: TGTGCCAGCAGTCTGGACAGGGCTCCCTACGAGCAGTACTTC. Translating gives CASSLDRAPYEQYF. The chain links TRBV28 to TRBJ2-7; 8 bases map to TRBD1. This CDR3 is 14 amino acids long. Germline V CDR1 and CDR2: MDHEN, SYDVKM. The V segment lost 5 bases and the J segment 2 bases; nucleotides outside the gene matches: 5.

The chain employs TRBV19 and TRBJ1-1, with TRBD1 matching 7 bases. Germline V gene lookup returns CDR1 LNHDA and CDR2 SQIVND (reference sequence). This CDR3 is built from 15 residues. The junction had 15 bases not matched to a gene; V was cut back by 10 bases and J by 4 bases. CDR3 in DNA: TGTGCCACCGAGACAGGGCCAATTTCGGGCACTGAAGCTTTCTTT. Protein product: CATETGPISGTEAFF.

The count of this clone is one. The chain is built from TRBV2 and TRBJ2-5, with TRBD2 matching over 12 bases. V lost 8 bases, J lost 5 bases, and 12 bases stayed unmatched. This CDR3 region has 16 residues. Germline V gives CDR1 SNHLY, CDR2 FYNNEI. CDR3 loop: CASGGSSGRAGETQYF. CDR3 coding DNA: TGTGCCAGCGGAGGGTCTAGCGGGAGGGCCGGGGAGACCCAGTACTTC.

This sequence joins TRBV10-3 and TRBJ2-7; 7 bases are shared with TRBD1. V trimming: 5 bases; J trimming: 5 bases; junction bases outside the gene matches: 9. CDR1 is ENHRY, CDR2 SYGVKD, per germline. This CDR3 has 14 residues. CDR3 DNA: TGTGCCATCAGTACTTTGACAGGGTTGGACGAGCAGTACTTC. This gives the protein CAISTLTGLDEQYF.

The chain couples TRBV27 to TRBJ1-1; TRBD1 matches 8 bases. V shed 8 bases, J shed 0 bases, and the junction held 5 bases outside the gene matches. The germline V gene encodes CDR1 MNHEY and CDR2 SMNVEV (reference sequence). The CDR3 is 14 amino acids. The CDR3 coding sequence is TGTGCCAGCTGGACAGGGCGCATGAACACTGAAGCTTTCTTT. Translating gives CASWTGRMNTEAFF.